The subject of this entry is one T cell receptor beta chain. Profiling relied on immunoSEQ multiplex PCR, and the TCRdb table lists in-frame clones only, not all of them. This table has around 19,000 clones, approximately 85% appearing once. The data were taken from a study of sequential checkpoint blockade in melanoma. Study-wide background: Randomization was 1:1 between first-line nivolumab→ipilimumab and ipilimumab→nivolumab.

Treatment given: randomized to nivolumab then ipilimumab (arm A) or the reverse (arm B). Sorted cells were live CD3+CD8+, lacking CD19 and CD56, from PBMCs. This clonotype originated in a human donor with melanoma. This material consisted of CD8+ T cells sorted from blood (inferred from file names), taken from a patient given nivolumab and ipilimumab in sequence.

The CDR3 is CASSPGDSGANVLTF. The CDR3 nucleotides are TGTGCCAGCAGTCCCGGGGATTCTGGGGCCAACGTCCTGACTTTC. The chain joins TRBV6-1 to TRBJ2-6; possibly TRBD2 for D (5 bases). Germline V gene data show CDR1 as MNHNS and CDR2 as SASEGT. The CDR3 covers 15 residues. V was pared by 5 bases and J by 1 base, with 9 bases between.